Below are 13 T cell receptor beta chains sequenced from a single sample in a study of shared clonotypes between healthy human individuals. Produced via immunoSEQ multiplex PCR; TCRdb's table is partial and in-frame only. This sample has roughly 1,600,000 clones; 98% occur once, and the top ten carry 0.3% to 0.45%. The specimen sequenced was naive CD4+ T cells sorted from blood. Stated subset: CD45RA+ positively selected. The receptors come from a man aged 25-40 years in good health.

The V call is TRBV6-5, the J call TRBJ2-1; no reliable D call. The V gene's germline CDR1 is MNHEY and CDR2 SVGAGI. V lost 5 bases, J lost 7 bases, and 12 bases lay in between. This CDR3 is built from 13 residues. CDR3: CASSPPGMNEQFF. The CDR3 DNA reads TGTGCCAGCAGTCCCCCCGGCATGAATGAGCAGTTCTTC.

This chain uses TRBV6-5 with TRBJ2-3; D is perhaps TRBD1 (6 bases). Germline V gene data show CDR1 as MNHEY and CDR2 as SVGAGI. V was cut by 2 bases and J by 6 bases, with 9 bases left in between. The CDR3 is made up of 13 amino acids. The DNA of the CDR3 is TGTGCCAGCAGTTACCAGGGGCTGGATACGCAGTATTTT. Amino acids: CASSYQGLDTQYF.

The CDR3 coding sequence is TGTGCCAGCTCACGGGTGTACCTCACAGATACGCAGTATTTT. Encoded protein: CASSRVYLTDTQYF. The rearrangement links TRBV18 to TRBJ2-3, with no clear D. Germline assignment: CDR1 KGHSH and CDR2 LQKENI. The V gene lost 4 bases and the J gene lost 2 bases, with 10 bases spanning the gap. CDR3 size: 14 residues.

The gene calls are TRBV6-5 and TRBJ1-1, with D unresolved. Trimming pared 5 bases from V and 2 bases from J, leaving 9 bases between. The CDR3 totals 13 residues. Germline V gives CDR1 MNHEY, CDR2 SVGAGI. The CDR3 is CASSPHLNTEAFF. The CDR3 region has the DNA TGTGCCAGCAGTCCCCACCTAAACACTGAAGCTTTCTTT.

The chain carries TRBV7-9 and TRBJ1-2; 9 nucleotides agree with TRBD1. Trimming at V came to 7 bases and at J to 8 bases, leaving 8 bases not matched to a gene. Germline V gene sequence: CDR1 SEHNR, CDR2 FQNEAQ (reference sequence). There are 13 residues in the CDR3. CDR3 loop: CASTTNRGRGYTF. In DNA, the CDR3 is TGTGCCAGCACCACTAACAGGGGGCGCGGCTACACCTTC. The full variable domain, rest sourced from reference TRBV7-9 and TRBJ1-2, is DTGVSQNPRHKITKRGQNVTFRCDPISEHNRLYWYRQTLGQGPEFLTYFQNEAQLEKSRLLSDRFSAERPKGSFSTLEIQRTEQGDSAMYLCASTTNRGRGYTFGSGTRLTVV.

This clone was seen just once. This chain uses TRBV4-1 with TRBJ2-7; D uncertain. Trimming stripped 4 bases from V and 3 bases from J, with 16 bases between. Per germline, CDR1 MGHRA and CDR2 YSYEKL. CDR3 size: 15 residues. The CDR3 region is CASSLLFVPLYEQYF. As DNA, the CDR3 is TGCGCCAGCAGCCTCCTTTTCGTACCACTCTACGAGCAGTACTTC.

The chain's CDR3 is CGVGPYNEQFF. The CDR3 coding sequence is TGTGGCGTAGGACCCTACAATGAGCAGTTCTTC. This chain joins TRBV19 and TRBJ2-1; D uncertain. The germline V gene encodes CDR1 LNHDA and CDR2 SQIVND (reference sequence). The CDR3 is 11 amino acids.

V gene TRBV7-7 combines with J gene TRBJ2-5, with D perhaps TRBD1 (6 bases). The CDR3 contains 15 residues. Per germline, CDR1 SSHAT and CDR2 FNYEAQ (reference sequence). V lost 5 bases to trimming and J lost 1 base, with 14 bases between them. DNA for the CDR3: TGTGCCAGCAGCGAAACCGGGACATTCCAAGAGACCCAGTACTTC. It yields the protein CASSETGTFQETQYF.

This sequence joins TRBV7-9 and TRBJ2-2; D ambiguous. Per the germline V gene, CDR1 is SEHNR and CDR2 is FQNEAQ (reference sequence). The CDR3 extends over 13 amino acids. The germline V and J ends were trimmed by 2 bases and 6 bases, with 7 bases remaining between them. The CDR3 sequence is CASSLRTAGELFF. The DNA for the CDR3 is TGTGCCAGCAGCTTACGGACGGCCGGGGAGCTGTTTTTT. The full variable domain, completed using reference TRBV7-9 and TRBJ2-2, is DTGVSQNPRHKITKRGQNVTFRCDPISEHNRLYWYRQTLGQGPEFLTYFQNEAQLEKSRLLSDRFSAERPKGSFSTLEIQRTEQGDSAMYLCASSLRTAGELFFGEGSRLTVL.

The rearrangement links TRBV4-2 to TRBJ2-1; 7 nucleotides align to TRBD2. Losses at the gene ends were 1 base for V and 5 bases for J; bases not matched to a gene: 8. The CDR3 is 16 residues long. In germline, CDR1 is LGHNA, CDR2 YNFKEQ. CDR3 protein: CASSQGDGRINNEQFF. The CDR3 DNA follows: TGTGCCAGCAGCCAAGGCGACGGGAGGATAAACAATGAGCAGTTCTTC.

CDR3 nucleotide sequence: TGCGCCAGCAGCCAAGCCGGACAGGGGGTCAATCAGCCCCAGCATTTT. Protein product: CASSQAGQGVNQPQHF. The chain combines TRBV4-1 with TRBJ1-5; 10 nucleotides agree with TRBD1. Germline CDR1 and CDR2: MGHRA and YSYEKL. This CDR3 contains 16 residues. V dropped 1 base and J dropped 3; count of bases not matched to a gene: 3.

This clone came up once. The rearrangement joins TRBV28 to TRBJ2-7; 12 bases match TRBD1. Unmatched junction bases numbered 3, after V lost 0 bases and J lost 6 bases. CDR1 and CDR2 (germline): MDHEN, SYDVKM. This CDR3 region has 15 residues. For the CDR3, the DNA is TGTGCCAGCAGTTTATGGGGACAGGGGGCGTCCGAGCAGTACTTC. Protein sequence: CASSLWGQGASEQYF.

The chain joins TRBV10-1 to TRBJ2-7; perhaps TRBD1 as D (5 bases). CDR1 WNHNN and CDR2 SYGVQD come from the germline V gene (reference sequence). Trimming removed 8 bases from V and 4 bases from J, with 18 bases in between. The CDR3 length is 14 residues. The CDR3 reads CASGPAGKWYEQYF. CDR3 DNA: TGCGCCAGCGGACCCGCAGGGAAGTGGTACGAGCAGTACTTC.